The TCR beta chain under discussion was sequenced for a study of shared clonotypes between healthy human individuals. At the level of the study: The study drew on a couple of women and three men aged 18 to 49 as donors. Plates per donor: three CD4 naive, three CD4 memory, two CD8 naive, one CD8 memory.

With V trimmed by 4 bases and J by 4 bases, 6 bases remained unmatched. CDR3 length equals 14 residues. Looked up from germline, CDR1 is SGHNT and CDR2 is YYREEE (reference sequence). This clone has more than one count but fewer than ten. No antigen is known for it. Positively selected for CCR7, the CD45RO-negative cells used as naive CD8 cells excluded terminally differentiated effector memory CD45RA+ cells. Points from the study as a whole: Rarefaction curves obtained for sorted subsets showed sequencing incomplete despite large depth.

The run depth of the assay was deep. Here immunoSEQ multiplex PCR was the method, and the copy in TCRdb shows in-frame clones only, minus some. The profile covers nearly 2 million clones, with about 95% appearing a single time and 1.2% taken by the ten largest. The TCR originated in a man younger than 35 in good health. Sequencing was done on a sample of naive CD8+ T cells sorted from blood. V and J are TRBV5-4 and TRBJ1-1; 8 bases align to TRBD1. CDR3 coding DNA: TGTGCCAGCAGCCCGACAGGGGAACCCACTGAAGCTTTCTTT. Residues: CASSPTGEPTEAFF. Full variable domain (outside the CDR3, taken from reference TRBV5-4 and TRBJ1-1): ETGVTQSPTHLIKTRGQQVTLRCSSQSGHNTVSWYQQALGQGPQFIFQYYREEENGRGNFPPRFSGLQFPNYSSELNVNALELDDSALYLCASSPTGEPTEAFFGQGTRLTVV.